This TCR beta chain was captured in a study of technical replicates of blood from several donors. CDR1 SGHTA and CDR2 FQGNSA come from the germline V gene. V was clipped by 7 bases and J by 0 bases, with 13 bases between them. The CDR3 is made up of 15 amino acids. Method: immunoSEQ multiplex PCR; TCRdb's copy keeps in-frame clones and lacks some. This table holds 60,000 to 90,000 clones, approximately 97% found once. The chain carries TRBV7-2 and TRBJ2-1; D might be TRBD2 (6 bases). The TCR was taken from a human donor in good health. The sequencing sample was made of T cells isolated from PBMCs. The CDR3 loop reads CASTGGWDSYNEQFF. In DNA form, the CDR3 reads TGTGCCAGCACCGGGGGTTGGGACTCCTACAATGAGCAGTTCTTC. The full variable domain, completed using reference TRBV7-2 and TRBJ2-1, is GAGVSQSPSNKVTEKGKDVELRCDPISGHTALYWYRQSLGQGLEFLIYFQGNSAPDKSGLPSDRFSAERTGGSVSTLTIQRTQQEDSAVYLCASTGGWDSYNEQFFGPGTRLTVL.